The clone carrying this T cell receptor (beta chain) came up a few times. These data originate in a study of blood T cell repertoires in COVID-19. CDR1 and CDR2 (germline): LNHDA, SQIVND (reference sequence). Trimming stripped 0 bases from V and 7 bases from J, with 13 bases between. There are 14 residues in the CDR3. Sequencing used immunoSEQ multiplex PCR; TCRdb keeps in-frame clones, though not all of them. The sample lists some 170,000 clones; about 90% were seen once. The clonotype was recovered from a human donor with acute COVID-19. The donor label of this sample is uncertain. This sequence joins TRBV19 and TRBJ2-7, with D perhaps TRBD2 (5 bases). The sequenced sample consisted of PBMCs or T cells enriched from blood (not recorded which). The DNA of the CDR3 is TGTGCCAGTAGTATAGATCAGGCTAGCCGGGAGCAGTACTTC. This encodes CASSIDQASREQYF.